Below are 23 T cell receptor beta chains sequenced from a single sample in a study of T cells expressing NK-cell markers. With the 5' RACE reads reprocessed, TCRdb shows one record per CDR3 protein and no DNA. The clone table shows approximately 550,000 distinct CDR3 sequences, with the ten largest holding approximately 3.6%. Sequencing was done on a sample of blood T cells: a sorted CD56 or NKG2C T cell subset, CD4+ or CD8+ T cells, or bulk PBMC T cells (not recorded which). All receptors derive from a young man in good health.

This chain joins TRBV9 and TRBJ2-5; with no DNA, the TCRdb D assignment of TRBD1 cannot be verified. The CDR3 is 14 residues long. The germline V gene encodes CDR1 SGDLS and CDR2 YYNGEE. The CDR3 region is CASSAVGSAETQYF.

The chain couples TRBV6-1 to TRBJ1-5; TCRdb returns TRBD1, unconfirmable since there is no DNA. The CDR3 contains 16 residues. Germline CDR1 MNHNS, CDR2 SASEGT. CDR3: CASGPRGRGGNQPQHF.

This chain links TRBV19 with TRBJ2-1; as DNA is missing, the TRBD2 call by TCRdb cannot be tested. The CDR3 covers 13 residues. Germline CDR1 reads LNHDA; CDR2 reads SQIVND (reference sequence). The CDR3 region is CASSIDLAGPQFF.

The chain is built from TRBV12-3 or TRBV12-4 and TRBJ2-1; TCRdb selects TRBD2, and the lack of DNA leaves this call unchecked. The CDR3 is made up of 16 amino acids. This chain's CDR3 is CASSPSSGRAGNEQFF.

V usage is TRBV5-1 and J usage is TRBJ2-7; TCRdb's D call of TRBD1 is untestable without DNA. The CDR3 has 15 amino acids. CDR1 SGHRS and CDR2 YFSETQ come from the germline V gene. The chain's CDR3 is CASSSPGRAPYEQYF.

The rearrangement links TRBV25-1 to TRBJ2-5; with no DNA, the TCRdb D assignment of TRBD2 cannot be verified. Germline V gives CDR1 MGHDK, CDR2 SYGVNS. The CDR3 is 15 residues long. The chain's CDR3 is CASTLAGGIQETQYF.

The chain links TRBV20-1 to TRBJ2-6; the TCRdb call, TRBD1, lacks DNA for checking. The length of the CDR3 is 15 residues. Germline V gene lookup returns CDR1 DFQATT and CDR2 SNEGSKA (reference sequence). CDR3 loop: CSAPGESAGANVLTF.

This sequence joins TRBV30 and TRBJ2-5. This CDR3 has 13 amino acids. CDR1 is GTSNPN, CDR2 SVGIG, per germline (reference sequence). The CDR3: CAWRNRFQETQYF. Complete variable domain (other parts from reference TRBV30 and TRBJ2-5): SQTIHQWPATLVQPVGSPLSLECTVEGTSNPNLYWYRQAAGRGLQLLFYSVGIGQISSEVPQNLSASRPQDRQFILSSKKLLLSDSGFYLCAWRNRFQETQYFGPGTRLLVL.

The genes are TRBV6-5 and TRBJ1-4. This CDR3 spans 14 amino acids. Germline CDR1 MNHEY, CDR2 SVGAGI. The chain's CDR3 is CASSYVGLEEKLFF.

The chain employs TRBV12-5 and TRBJ2-1; TCRdb gives TRBD2 as the D gene, but with no DNA this cannot be confirmed. The CDR3 has 12 amino acids. Germline CDR1 LGHNT, CDR2 FRNRAP. The chain's CDR3 is CASGLNLGLPFF. The full variable domain, completed using reference TRBV12-5 and TRBJ2-1, is DARVTQTPRHKVTEMGQEVTMRCQPILGHNTVFWYRQTMMQGLELLAYFRNRAPLDDSGMPKDRFSAEMPDATLATLKIQPSEPRDSAVYFCASGLNLGLPFFGPGTRLTVL.

The chain employs TRBV7-9 and TRBJ2-3. Germline CDR1 reads SEHNR; CDR2 reads FQNEAQ (reference sequence). The CDR3 extends over 11 amino acids. CDR3 residues: CASGRGGTQYF.

This sequence joins TRBV7-9 and TRBJ2-5; the TRBD1 assignment by TCRdb is unverifiable without DNA. The CDR3 extends over 14 amino acids. The V gene's germline CDR1 is SEHNR and CDR2 FQNEAQ (reference sequence). The CDR3 loop is CASSPRDSVGTQYF. The full variable domain, rest sourced from reference TRBV7-9 and TRBJ2-5, is DTGVSQNPRHKITKRGQNVTFRCDPISEHNRLYWYRQTLGQGPEFLTYFQNEAQLEKSRLLSDRFSAERPKGSFSTLEIQRTEQGDSAMYLCASSPRDSVGTQYFGPGTRLLVL.

The J gene is TRBJ2-1, the V gene TRBV28; TCRdb calls TRBD2, which cannot be checked without DNA. CDR3 length equals 16 residues. Germline V gene lookup returns CDR1 MDHEN and CDR2 SYDVKM. This chain's CDR3 is CASSSPTSGNYNEQFF.

The chain is built from TRBV28 and TRBJ2-5; TCRdb picks TRBD1, but there is no DNA to check that call. CDR1 is MDHEN and CDR2 is SYDVKM in the germline V gene. CDR3 length: 14 residues. CDR3 loop: CASSRTPSVETQYF. Combining the CDR3 with reference TRBV28 and TRBJ2-5 gives the whole variable domain DVKVTQSSRYLVKRTGEKVFLECVQDMDHENMFWYRQDPGLGLRLIYFSYDVKMKEKGDIPEGYSVSREKKERFSLILESASTNQTSMYLCASSRTPSVETQYFGPGTRLLVL.

CDR3 loop: CASSFLGRGRLETQYF. This chain uses TRBV27 with TRBJ2-5; without DNA, the TCRdb call of TRBD1 cannot be checked. Germline values: CDR1 MNHEY, CDR2 SMNVEV (reference sequence). The CDR3 runs 16 residues.

The rearrangement joins TRBV20-1 to TRBJ2-7; the D call from TCRdb, TRBD2, cannot be confirmed without DNA. The CDR3 spans 16 residues. Germline CDR1 reads DFQATT; CDR2 reads SNEGSKA (reference sequence). CDR3 sequence: CSARVAGAPLVYEQYF.

J is TRBJ2-5 and V is TRBV7-9. The CDR3 has 15 amino acids. In germline, CDR1 is SEHNR, CDR2 FQNEAQ (reference sequence). The CDR3 loop is CASSLLQRVQETQYF.

The chain has TRBV15 and TRBJ2-3; the TCRdb call, TRBD1, lacks DNA for checking. The CDR3 covers 15 residues. Germline V gene sequence: CDR1 LNHNV, CDR2 YYDKDF (reference sequence). CDR3 loop: CATSSRREPPDTQYF.

The chain uses TRBV10-3 and TRBJ2-1; TCRdb names TRBD2, which stays unverified in the absence of DNA. The CDR3 loop spans 16 amino acids. Germline values: CDR1 ENHRY, CDR2 SYGVKD. CDR3 amino acids: CAISEQTSGSGYEQFF.

This chain connects TRBV15 to TRBJ2-1; no DNA is available, so the TRBD2 call from TCRdb remains unchecked. The CDR3 runs to 18 residues. Germline CDR1 and CDR2: LNHNV and YYDKDF (reference sequence). Here the CDR3 reads CATSRDLGTSGTDNEQFF.

The chain links TRBV20-1 to TRBJ2-1; TCRdb's D call of TRBD1 is untestable without DNA. Germline lookup yields CDR1 DFQATT and CDR2 SNEGSKA (reference sequence). The CDR3 is 13 residues long. CDR3 loop: CSATRTVYNEQFF.

The chain recombines TRBV4-3 with TRBJ1-2; there is no DNA to check the TCRdb D call of TRBD1. CDR3 length equals 13 residues. CDR1 and CDR2 (germline): LGHNA, YSLEER. The CDR3 loop reads CASSQNRGGGYTF.

This chain joins TRBV18 and TRBJ1-1. The CDR3 has 15 residues. Germline V gene sequence: CDR1 KGHSH, CDR2 LQKENI. The CDR3 sequence is CASSPPSGGNTEAFF.